The rows below give T cell receptor beta chains drawn from one sample of a study of T cells after yellow fever vaccination. TCRdb reprocessed the 5' RACE reads via MiXCR and lists one record per CDR3 protein. The sample holds 250,000 to 300,000 distinct CDR3 sequences, 7.5% to 9.5% seen once. The sample here was CD4+ T cells sorted from PBMCs, taken 5 days after the yellow fever booster vaccination. Receptor source: a man younger than 30 who received the YFV17D yellow fever vaccine. Each CDR3 is given with its conserved first and last residue. D genes are given only for firm matches. Size tells how often a clone was seen (once, few, many) or the class of an expanded clone, and some rows leave it out.

D gene,V gene,clone size,J gene,CDR3 protein,CDR3 DNA
TRBD1,TRBV5-1,many,TRBJ2-1,CASSDRGYNEQFF,TGCGCCAGCAGTGACAGGGGTTACAATGAGCAGTTCTTC
TRBD1,TRBV18,few,TRBJ1-2,CASSPTTGGSYGYTF,TGTGCCAGCTCACCCACGACAGGGGGAAGCTATGGCTACACCTTC
NA,TRBV7-9,NA,TRBJ1-1,CASTSTPGLGTEAFF,TGTGCCAGCACCTCAACCCCGGGTTTGGGCACTGAAGCTTTCTTT
TRBD1,TRBV20-1,NA,TRBJ1-5,CSASRQGGRNQPQHF,TGCAGTGCTAGTAGGCAGGGGGGCCGCAATCAGCCCCAGCATTTT
TRBD1,TRBV19,NA,TRBJ1-5,CASSWGQINQPQHF,TGTGCCAGTAGTTGGGGACAGATCAATCAGCCCCAGCATTTT
TRBD1,TRBV2,few,TRBJ2-1,CASSPPGGRTGDEQFF,TGTGCCAGCAGCCCCCCTGGTGGGCGGACAGGGGATGAGCAGTTCTTC
NA,TRBV5-1,NA,TRBJ2-1,CASRAGSGNEQFF,TGCGCCTCTCGGGCAGGGTCTGGGAATGAGCAGTTCTTC
NA,TRBV18,many,TRBJ1-5,CASSPQGSNQPQHF,TGTGCCAGCTCACCACAGGGGAGCAATCAGCCCCAGCATTTT
NA,TRBV20-1,few,TRBJ2-4,CSAVAKNIQYF,TGCAGTGCGGTAGCCAAAAACATTCAGTACTTC
NA,TRBV24-1,many,TRBJ2-2,CATSAGLGGELFF,TGTGCCACCAGTGCGGGTTTAGGCGGGGAGCTGTTTTTT
TRBD2,TRBV5-1,few,TRBJ2-1,CASSPGTGLAGMYNEQFF,TGCGCCAGCAGCCCTGGGACGGGTCTAGCGGGGATGTACAATGAGCAGTTCTTC
NA,TRBV6-2/TRBV6-3,NA,TRBJ1-2,CASSYSTPLGYTF,TGTGCCAGCAGTTACTCGACGCCGTTGGGCTACACCTTC
TRBD2,TRBV6-6,NA,TRBJ2-7,CASCHKAGAAYEQYF,TGTGCCAGTTGCCACAAAGCGGGGGCAGCCTACGAGCAGTACTTC
TRBD1,TRBV4-3,few,TRBJ2-5,CASSQEWTGEGETQYF,TGCGCCAGCAGCCAAGAATGGACAGGGGAGGGAGAGACCCAGTACTTC
NA,TRBV9,few,TRBJ2-5,CASTRGGTYQETQYF,TGTGCCAGCACGAGGGGGGGAACGTACCAAGAGACCCAGTACTTC
NA,TRBV5-4,NA,TRBJ2-5,CASSWEGGGLETQYF,TGTGCCAGCAGCTGGGAAGGCGGTGGGTTGGAGACCCAGTACTTC
TRBD2,TRBV5-1,few,TRBJ2-3,CASSLSGGLGTDTQYF,TGCGCCAGCAGCCTTAGCGGGGGGCTTGGCACAGATACGCAGTATTTT
TRBD1,TRBV25-1,few,TRBJ1-2,CASSEYADRDGYTF,TGTGCCAGCAGTGAATATGCCGACAGGGATGGCTACACCTTC
TRBD2,TRBV5-1,few,TRBJ2-3,CASSLSGGAWDTQYF,TGCGCCAGCAGTCTTAGCGGGGGGGCCTGGGATACGCAGTATTTT
NA,TRBV11-2,many,TRBJ2-3,CASSPPGSTDTQYF,TGTGCCAGCAGCCCTCCTGGAAGCACAGATACGCAGTATTTT
NA,TRBV7-2,many,TRBJ2-3,CASSSPETDTQYF,TGTGCCAGCAGCAGCCCAGAGACAGATACGCAGTATTTT
TRBD1,TRBV7-9,NA,TRBJ1-4,CASSLLTGEEKLFF,TGTGCCAGCAGCCTGCTGACAGGGGAGGAAAAACTGTTTTTT
TRBD1,TRBV5-1,few,TRBJ1-4,CASSPPEGGASEKLFF,TGCGCCAGCAGCCCCCCTGAAGGGGGCGCTTCAGAAAAACTGTTTTTT
TRBD2,TRBV7-2,few,TRBJ2-2,CASSFAGTSVGTGELFF,TGTGCCAGCAGCTTCGCCGGGACTAGCGTAGGGACCGGGGAGCTGTTTTTT
NA,TRBV7-2,few,TRBJ1-1,CASSLVSRNTEAFF,TGTGCCAGCAGCTTAGTGAGCAGGAACACTGAAGCTTTCTTT
NA,TRBV25-1,many,TRBJ2-1,CASSAAYNEQFF,TGTGCCAGCAGTGCTGCCTACAATGAGCAGTTCTTC
TRBD1,TRBV20-1,few,TRBJ1-2,CSAPRTGSNGYTF,TGCAGTGCTCCCCGGACAGGGAGCAATGGCTACACCTTC
TRBD1,TRBV10-3,few,TRBJ1-2,CAISETGTGGSGYTF,TGTGCCATCAGTGAGACCGGGACAGGGGGCTCTGGCTACACCTTC
NA,TRBV4-2,NA,TRBJ1-4,CASSHPGRGATNEKLFF,TGTGCCAGCAGCCACCCAGGAAGGGGAGCAACTAATGAAAAACTGTTTTTT
NA,TRBV18,many,TRBJ2-1,CASSQNTGIYNEQFF,TGTGCCAGCTCACAAAACACAGGGATCTACAATGAGCAGTTCTTC
NA,TRBV6-5,many,TRBJ2-3,CASSYRSGYTDTQYF,TGTGCCAGCAGTTACAGGTCGGGGTATACAGATACGCAGTATTTT
NA,TRBV2,NA,TRBJ1-6,CASRPQGGYNSPLHF,TGTGCCAGCAGGCCTCAGGGAGGCTATAATTCACCCCTCCACTTT
NA,TRBV7-2,few,TRBJ1-5,CASSLATAPTPSNQPQHF,TGTGCCAGCAGCTTAGCCACAGCACCGACTCCGAGCAATCAGCCCCAGCATTTT
NA,TRBV10-3,NA,TRBJ1-1,CAISPSYRASEAFF,TGTGCCATCAGTCCCTCCTACAGGGCCTCTGAAGCTTTCTTT
NA,TRBV27,few,TRBJ2-6,CASRRAVSGANVLTF,TGTGCCAGCAGGCGGGCCGTCTCTGGGGCCAACGTCCTGACTTTC
NA,TRBV5-1,NA,TRBJ1-4,CASSHDEGRKKLFF,TGCGCCAGCAGCCACGACGAGGGGCGAAAAAAACTGTTTTTT
NA,TRBV13,NA,TRBJ1-6,CASSLGPRGTRSPLHF,TGTGCCAGCAGCTTAGGCCCCCGGGGCACCCGATCACCCCTCCACTTT
NA,TRBV4-3,NA,TRBJ1-1,CASSQESGKNTEAFF,TGCGCCAGCAGCCAAGAATCGGGGAAGAACACTGAAGCTTTCTTT
NA,TRBV5-1,NA,TRBJ2-3,CASSSEGGSSTDTQYF,TGCGCCAGCAGCTCCGAGGGGGGCTCTAGCACAGATACGCAGTATTTT
NA,TRBV12-3/TRBV12-4,few,TRBJ1-1,CASTAIGGSEAFF,TGTGCCAGCACCGCCATCGGGGGGAGTGAAGCTTTCTTT
NA,TRBV19,few,TRBJ1-1,CASSMMGGEAFF,TGTGCCAGTAGTATGATGGGAGGTGAAGCTTTCTTT
NA,TRBV3-1,few,TRBJ2-3,CASRSSGKDTQYF,TGTGCCAGCAGGTCCTCCGGTAAGGATACGCAGTATTTT
NA,TRBV6-2/TRBV6-3,few,TRBJ2-7,CASSYPGQDEQYF,TGTGCCAGCAGTTACCCCGGGCAAGACGAGCAGTACTTC
NA,TRBV29-1,NA,TRBJ1-6,CSVEERGTGERGFINSPLHF,TGCAGCGTTGAAGAGAGGGGGACCGGGGAGAGGGGGTTTATAAATTCACCCCTCCACTTT
NA,TRBV3-1,NA,TRBJ1-1,CASSQNNRRNTEAFF,TGTGCCAGCAGCCAAAATAACCGCCGGAACACTGAAGCTTTCTTT
NA,TRBV9,NA,TRBJ2-3,CASSPRLGLTDTQYF,TGTGCCAGCAGCCCCCGACTAGGATTGACAGATACGCAGTATTTT
NA,TRBV2,few,TRBJ2-1,CASSETTSVKFF,TGTGCCAGCAGTGAAACTACGTCAGTTAAGTTCTTC
NA,TRBV18,NA,TRBJ2-2,CASSLFEAGNTGELFF,TGTGCCAGCTCCCTTTTTGAGGCGGGCAACACCGGGGAGCTGTTTTTT
TRBD2,TRBV20-1,NA,TRBJ2-3,CSAIPQTSLNTQYF,TGCAGTGCTATCCCCCAGACTAGCTTGAATACGCAGTATTTT
NA,TRBV20-1,NA,TRBJ1-3,CSASSNSGNTIYF,TGCAGTGCTAGTTCAAACTCTGGAAACACCATATATTTT
NA,TRBV5-5,NA,TRBJ2-5,CASSSTGRYQETQYF,TGTGCCAGCAGCTCGACAGGCCGATACCAAGAGACCCAGTACTTC
TRBD2,TRBV2,many,TRBJ2-2,CASSSLAGGPANTGELFF,TGTGCCAGCAGTTCCCTAGCGGGGGGGCCGGCAAACACCGGGGAGCTGTTTTTT
NA,TRBV10-3,many,TRBJ2-3,CAIRTPGSPTDTQYF,TGTGCCATCAGGACCCCGGGCAGCCCCACAGATACGCAGTATTTT